What follows are 26 T cell receptor beta chains derived from one specimen sequenced in a study of T cells in Graves' hyperthyroidism and ophthalmopathy. Amplification of TCR beta CDR3 regions was performed using RNA transcripts as template. The HTBI primer set served for first-round RT-PCR of the TCR CDR3. From the multiplex PCR reads, TCRdb called clonotypes with MiXCR, one entry per CDR3 protein. The sample holds nearly 600,000 distinct CDR3 sequences; approximately 15% are singletons and the top ten take roughly 5.7%. The sample consisted of blood. The receptors were sampled from a woman aged 30 to 39 with Graves' hyperthyroidism that later progressed to Graves' ophthalmopathy.

This clonotype was counted once. Just one base apart from a much larger clone, this may be a read error. The rearrangement uses TRBV9 and TRBJ2-3, with D unclear. Germline V gene data show CDR1 as SGDLS and CDR2 as YYNGEE. CDR3 length equals 13 residues. CDR3 sequence reads: CANSPKYTDTQYF. The CDR3 bases are TGTGCCAACAGCCCAAAGTACACAGATACGCAGTATTTT.

This chain connects TRBV2 to TRBJ2-7; 7 nucleotides agree with TRBD1. Germline V gives CDR1 SNHLY, CDR2 FYNNEI. J gave up 2 bases and V 6 bases, and 4 bases lay outside the gene matches. CDR3 length equals 13 residues. The CDR3 coding sequence is TGTGCCAGCAGAGCAGGGGGACCCTACGAGCAGTACTTC. It codes for CASRAGGPYEQYF. Complete variable domain (other parts from reference TRBV2 and TRBJ2-7): EPEVTQTPSHQVTQMGQEVILRCVPISNHLYFYWYRQILGQKVEFLVSFYNNEISEKSEIFDDQFSVERPDGSNFTLKIRSTKLEDSAMYFCASRAGGPYEQYFGPGTRLTVT.

This clonotype was seen many times. V is TRBV12-3 or TRBV12-4 and J is TRBJ2-2, with a possible D match to TRBD2 (6 bases). This CDR3 has 12 residues. V lost 9 bases and J lost 2, with 7 bases in between. CDR3 in amino acids: CASSGNTGELFF. DNA of the CDR3: TGTGCCAGTAGCGGAAACACCGGGGAGCTGTTTTTT.

V gene TRBV19 combines with J gene TRBJ1-5; 8 bases map to TRBD1. CDR1 LNHDA and CDR2 SQIVND come from the germline V gene (reference sequence). The length of the CDR3 is 14 residues. V lost 10 bases, J lost 6 bases, and 11 bases stayed unmatched. The CDR3 nucleotides are TGTGCCACTCAGCGAGGGACAGGTGGTCAGCCCCAGCATTTT. This sequence encodes CATQRGTGGQPQHF.

Ten or more counts support this clonotype. This chain uses TRBV7-9 with TRBJ2-7, with D uncertain. Germline V gives CDR1 SEHNR, CDR2 FQNEAQ (reference sequence). The V gene lost 5 bases and the J gene lost 4 bases, with 9 bases spanning the gap. The CDR3 is 12 residues long. CDR3 region: CASSHDVYEQYF. The CDR3 DNA reads TGTGCCAGCAGCCACGACGTATACGAGCAGTACTTC.

This clonotype was seen more than once but under ten times. The genes are TRBV20-1 and TRBJ2-1, with 11 positions matching TRBD2. The CDR3 has 19 residues. Germline lookup yields CDR1 DFQATT and CDR2 SNEGSKA (reference sequence). V lost 2 bases and J lost 0; bases outside the gene matches: 12. CDR3 in amino acids: CSARPLPGLAELSYNEQFF. CDR3 DNA sequence: TGCAGTGCTAGACCTCTCCCGGGACTAGCGGAGCTCTCCTACAATGAGCAGTTCTTC.

This clonotype was recorded at least ten times. This chain links TRBV20-1 with TRBJ2-2, with TRBD2 matching 7 bases. This CDR3 comprises 15 residues. The junction had 12 bases not matched to a gene; V was cut back by 4 bases and J by 7 bases. Germline V gives CDR1 DFQATT, CDR2 SNEGSKA (reference sequence). The CDR3 coding sequence is TGCAGTGCTACTCCCGGCGGGAGCTTGAACGGGGAGCTGTTTTTT. It is translated as CSATPGGSLNGELFF.

This clonotype was found many times. V gene TRBV7-9 combines with J gene TRBJ2-7; 8 bases are a match to TRBD2. CDR1 is SEHNR and CDR2 is FQNEAQ in the germline V gene (reference sequence). CDR3 length: 15 residues. Trimming cost V 6 bases and J 3 bases; bases outside gene matches: 10. This CDR3 is CASRPGGSGSYEQYF. The CDR3 bases are TGTGCCAGCAGGCCCGGTGGGAGCGGGAGCTACGAGCAGTACTTC.

This clonotype was seen only a few times. V and J are TRBV6-2 or TRBV6-3 and TRBJ1-1, with 7 bases identical to TRBD1. Germline assignment: CDR1 MNHEY and CDR2 SVGEGT. The CDR3 runs 11 residues. The junction had 2 bases not matched to a gene; V was cut back by 5 bases and J by 8 bases. This CDR3 is CASSRDREAFF. The CDR3, as DNA: TGTGCCAGCAGTCGGGACAGAGAAGCTTTCTTT.

V and J are TRBV30 and TRBJ2-1; tentatively, D is TRBD1 (5 bases). This CDR3 contains 19 residues. The V and J ends lost 0 bases and 2 bases respectively, with 23 bases between them. Per germline, CDR1 GTSNPN and CDR2 SVGIG (reference sequence). CDR3 sequence (DNA): TGTGCCTGGAGTGTAGGGTGGACATACCCCAGCGAGGCCTACAATGAGCAGTTCTTC. It specifies CAWSVGWTYPSEAYNEQFF.

The table lists this clonotype with a few counts. Being one base from a much bigger clone, this may be a read error. The chain recombines TRBV29-1 with TRBJ2-5, with TRBD1 matching over 7 bases. V was clipped by 6 bases and J by 4 bases; unmatched bases: 8. The CDR3 loop spans 13 amino acids. CDR1 is SQVTM, CDR2 ANQGSEA, per germline. This chain's CDR3 is CSVPGQTRETQYF. The CDR3 DNA is TGCAGCGTACCGGGACAGACCCGAGAGACCCAGTACTTC.

This clonotype appeared many times. An end of the junction does not agree with germline; a read error may underlie this. This chain joins TRBV2 and TRBJ2-7; D may match TRBD1 or TRBD2 (5 bases each). The germline V gene has CDR1 SNHLY and CDR2 FYNNEI. This CDR3 has 12 amino acids. The CDR3 DNA sequence: TGTGCCAACAGTGGACGATGGGACGACCAGTACTTC. Translated: CANSGRWDDQYF.

This clonotype has a count of ten or more. The chain couples TRBV12-3 or TRBV12-4 to TRBJ2-1, with a tentative D call TRBD1 (6 bases). The CDR3 is made up of 16 amino acids. Trimming cost V 7 bases and J 6 bases, with 22 bases left between them. CDR3 DNA sequence: TGTGCCAGCACTAGCCGGGGATGGGGACAACGCAATGAGCAGTTCTTC. Its protein product is CASTSRGWGQRNEQFF.

This clonotype showed up many times. The rearrangement uses TRBV11-2 and TRBJ2-3; D perhaps matches TRBD1 (6 bases). V was shortened by 5 bases and J by 0 bases, with 21 bases between the two germline ends. CDR1 is SGHAT, CDR2 FQNNGV, per germline. The CDR3 is 18 amino acids. CDR3 in DNA: TGTGCCAGCAGCCGCCGAAGGGGGTCAGCCACTAGCACAGATACGCAGTATTTT. This codes for CASSRRRGSATSTDTQYF.

Concerning this clonotype itself: Possible read error: a much larger clone is one base away. This chain links TRBV6-2 or TRBV6-3 with TRBJ1-1; D is undetermined. Trimming took off 3 bases at V and 8 bases at J, with 13 bases between the two ends. Germline CDR1 reads MNHEY; CDR2 reads SVGEGT. This CDR3 region has 13 residues. CDR3 sequence: CASSYEGLREAFF. CDR3 in DNA: TGTGCCAGCAGTTATGAGGGCTTGCGGGAAGCTTTCTTT.

This clonotype was counted many times. The rearrangement uses TRBV15 and TRBJ1-4; the D is unclear. Trimming took 0 bases from V and 2 from J, leaving 13 bases between them. The CDR3 length is 17 residues. From germline, CDR1 is LNHNV and CDR2 YYDKDF (reference sequence). The CDR3 spells CATSRDRTSTTNEKLFF. DNA of the CDR3: TGTGCCACCAGCAGAGATCGAACAAGCACCACTAATGAAAAACTGTTTTTT.

This clonotype was seen repeatedly, ten times or more. The chain carries TRBV3-1 and TRBJ1-3, with D maybe TRBD1 (5 bases). The CDR3 is 15 residues long. The germline V gene encodes CDR1 LGHDT and CDR2 YNNKEL (reference sequence). V was clipped by 4 bases and J by 4 bases, with 14 bases between them. CDR3 sequence: CASSRVRDRGNTIYF. The CDR3 nucleotides are TGTGCCAGCAGCCGCGTCCGGGACCGCGGAAACACCATATATTTT.

This clonotype was seen a handful of times. The chain links TRBV7-9 to TRBJ2-7; TRBD2 aligns across 11 bases. The CDR3 has 18 residues. From germline, CDR1 is SEHNR and CDR2 FQNEAQ (reference sequence). Trimming took 5 bases from V and 4 from J; bases not matched to a gene: 16. CDR3 sequence: CASSQWGGGTSGFYEQYF. The DNA for the CDR3 is TGTGCCAGCAGCCAATGGGGGGGGGGGACTAGCGGATTTTACGAGCAGTACTTC.

The chain has TRBV18 and TRBJ1-2; 7 bases map to TRBD1. The CDR3 sequence is 14 residues long. Germline V gives CDR1 KGHSH, CDR2 LQKENI. V shed 3 bases, J shed 7 bases, and the junction held 8 bases outside the gene matches. CDR3 region: CASSPQGDSFGYTF. CDR3 sequence (DNA): TGTGCCAGCTCACCGCAGGGGGATTCATTTGGCTACACCTTC.

This clonotype was found many times. This chain links TRBV11-3 with TRBJ1-1; D perhaps matches TRBD1 (6 bases). Germline lookup yields CDR1 SGHNT and CDR2 YENEEA. The CDR3 spans 14 residues. Trimming stripped 4 bases from V and 4 bases from J, with 13 bases between. This CDR3 is CASSSREGGTEAFF. The DNA of the CDR3 is TGTGCCAGCAGCTCCCGAGAAGGGGGCACTGAAGCTTTCTTT.

In this sample, this clonotype turned up many times. The genes are TRBV6-1 and TRBJ2-2, with D unclear. V was pared by 4 bases and J by 0 bases, with 6 bases between. Germline CDR1 reads MNHNS; CDR2 reads SASEGT. This CDR3 is built from 14 residues. The CDR3 loop is CASSVNANTGELFF. The CDR3 nucleotides are TGTGCCAGCAGTGTCAACGCGAACACCGGGGAGCTGTTTTTT.

The table lists this clonotype with many counts. The chain joins TRBV6-1 to TRBJ2-1, with D perhaps being TRBD1 or TRBD2 (5 bases each). The germline V gene encodes CDR1 MNHNS and CDR2 SASEGT. The V end was cut by 6 bases, the J end by 6 bases, with 15 bases between. This CDR3 has 14 residues. The CDR3 sequence: CASRLGASRNEQFF. CDR3 bases: TGTGCCAGCAGACTAGGGGCTAGCCGCAATGAGCAGTTCTTC.

This clonotype came up many times. The rearrangement links TRBV3-1 to TRBJ2-7; D remains unclear. Trimming pared 7 bases from V and 5 bases from J, leaving 12 bases between. The CDR3 extends over 12 amino acids. CDR1 is LGHDT, CDR2 YNNKEL, per germline (reference sequence). The DNA of the CDR3 is TGTGCCAGCATCCCATTTCCAGACGAGCAGTACTTC. Encoded protein: CASIPFPDEQYF.

Many counts were recorded for this clonotype. This chain joins TRBV12-3 or TRBV12-4 and TRBJ1-5; 9 bases agree with TRBD1. The CDR3 length is 15 residues. V trimming: 3 bases; J trimming: 5 bases; junction bases outside the gene matches: 5. The CDR3 nucleotides read TGTGCCAGCAGTTTGTGGGGACAGGGATATCAGCCCCAGCATTTT. Its protein product is CASSLWGQGYQPQHF.

This clonotype has ten or more counts. The chain joins TRBV20-1 to TRBJ1-2, with TRBD1 matching over 9 bases. The length of the CDR3 is 17 residues. V lost 5 bases, J lost 4 bases, and 17 bases stayed unmatched. Looked up from germline, CDR1 is DFQATT and CDR2 is SNEGSKA (reference sequence). CDR3 sequence reads: CSAPKEDRDREVYGYTF. The CDR3 DNA is TGCAGTGCTCCGAAAGAAGACCGGGACAGGGAAGTCTATGGCTACACCTTC.

This clonotype was observed many times. The rearrangement joins TRBV12-3 or TRBV12-4 to TRBJ1-4, with D possibly being TRBD1 (6 bases). This CDR3 has 15 residues. The V and J ends lost 7 bases and 5 bases respectively, with 17 bases between them. As DNA, the CDR3 is TGTGCCAGCACGGCCCAGGGGCTTTCGAATGAAAAACTGTTTTTT. It translates to CASTAQGLSNEKLFF.